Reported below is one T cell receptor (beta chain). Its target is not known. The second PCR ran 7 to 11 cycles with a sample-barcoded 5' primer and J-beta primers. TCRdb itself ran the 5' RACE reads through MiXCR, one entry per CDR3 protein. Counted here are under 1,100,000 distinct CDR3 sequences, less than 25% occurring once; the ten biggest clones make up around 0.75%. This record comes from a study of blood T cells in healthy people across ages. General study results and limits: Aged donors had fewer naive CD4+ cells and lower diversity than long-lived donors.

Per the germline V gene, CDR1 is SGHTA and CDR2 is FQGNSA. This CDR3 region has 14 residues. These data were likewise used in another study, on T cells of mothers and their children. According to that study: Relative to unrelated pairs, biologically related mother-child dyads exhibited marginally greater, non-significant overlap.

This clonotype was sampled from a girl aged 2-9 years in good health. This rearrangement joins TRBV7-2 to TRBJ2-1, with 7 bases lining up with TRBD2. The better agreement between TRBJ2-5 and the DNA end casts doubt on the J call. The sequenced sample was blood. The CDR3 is CASSKGLTYETQYF. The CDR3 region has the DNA TGTGCCAGCAGCAAGGGACTAACGTATGAGACCCAGTACTTC.